This T cell receptor beta chain emerged from a study of shared clonotypes between healthy human individuals. Looking at the study overall: Donors consisted of a couple of women and a few men between 18 and 49. Study-wide points: Sampling was confined to blood; repertoires within tissues likely differ.

V dropped 1 base and J dropped 1; count of bases not matched to a gene: 3. From germline, CDR1 is SGHTA and CDR2 FQGTGA. This CDR3 region has 16 residues. As concerns this clone: Its antigen is unknown.

Tens of millions of PBMCs went into genomic DNA for unsorted samples. What was sequenced on ten immunoSEQ deep assay plates was unsorted PBMC DNA. TCRdb's table, derived via immunoSEQ multiplex PCR, lists solely in-frame clones and lacks some. The sample contains some 490,000 clones, roughly 80% of which appear only once. This receptor was identified in a woman aged 40 to 50 in good health. Some clones in this sample may be carry-over from other donors' samples. The gene calls are TRBV7-3 and TRBJ2-2; TRBD1 aligns across 7 bases. Sample: PBMCs. The CDR3 sequence: CASSLIGDRNTGELFF. CDR3 bases: TGTGCCAGCAGCTTAATCGGGGACAGGAACACCGGGGAGCTGTTTTTT.